What follows are 26 T cell receptor beta chains derived from one specimen sequenced in a study of brain metastases from non-small cell lung cancer. Using immunoSEQ multiplex PCR, the repertoire was profiled, and TCRdb retains in-frame clones only, with some absent. This table holds roughly 14,000 clones, about 80% found once. Sequencing used primary lung tumor tissue. All receptors come from a donor aged 40 or over with non-small cell lung cancer.

The V call is TRBV12-2, the J call TRBJ1-1; the table gives TRBD1 as D, unverified against the DNA. TRBV12-2 is a pseudogene. This CDR3 is 12 amino acids long. CDR3 in amino acids: CASRSRDKEAFF. DNA for the CDR3: TGTGCAAGTCGCTCAAGGGACAAAGAAGCTTTCTTT.

The genes are TRBV3-1 (or the pseudogene TRBV3-2) and TRBJ2-7; TRBD2 aligns across 8 bases. The CDR3 loop spans 15 amino acids. With 1 base clipped from V and 7 bases from J, the junction kept 9 bases outside the gene matches. The germline gives CDR1 LGHDT, CDR2 YNNKEL (reference sequence). The CDR3 nucleotides are TGTGCCAGCAGCCAAGGGGCTAGCGGGTCGGAGGAGCAGTACTTC. This translates into CASSQGASGSEEQYF.

This clone occurred a few times. The same CDR3 is also encoded by other DNA sequences in this sample. The chain employs TRBV4-3 and TRBJ2-5; TRBD2 agrees at 7 bases. V shed 0 bases, J shed 7 bases, and the junction held 8 bases outside the gene matches. From germline, CDR1 is LGHNA and CDR2 YSLEER. The CDR3 is 15 amino acids. The CDR3: CASSQDLRTRGTQYF. The CDR3 region has the DNA TGCGCCAGCAGCCAAGATCTTCGGACTAGAGGGACCCAGTACTTC.

The chain couples TRBV9 to TRBJ1-1; TRBD1 matches at 10 bases. The CDR3 sequence is 16 residues long. Unmatched junction bases numbered 9, after V lost 4 bases and J lost 3 bases. CDR1 is SGDLS, CDR2 YYNGEE, per germline. The CDR3 sequence: CASSPRDRGSHTEAFF. The CDR3, as DNA: TGTGCCAGCAGCCCCCGGGACAGGGGTTCGCACACTGAAGCTTTCTTT.

The chain recombines TRBV14 with TRBJ2-2; D is possibly TRBD1 (5 bases). Germline V gene sequence: CDR1 SGHDN, CDR2 FVKESK. This CDR3 contains 16 residues. V gave up 4 bases and J gave up 1 base, with 13 bases separating them. CDR3: CASSPRTPMNTGELFF. Written as DNA, the CDR3 is TGTGCCAGCAGCCCACGGACACCCATGAACACCGGGGAGCTGTTTTTT.

The chain links TRBV9 to TRBJ2-7; 9 positions match TRBD1. This CDR3 is built from 15 residues. Losses at the gene ends were 0 bases for V and 5 bases for J; bases not matched to a gene: 6. Germline V lookup: CDR1 SGDLS, CDR2 YYNGEE. Here the CDR3 DNA reads TGTGCCAGCAGCGTAGGGGGGACAGGGAAGGACGAGCAGTACTTC. Its translation: CASSVGGTGKDEQYF.

The rearrangement joins TRBV7-6 to TRBJ2-2; perhaps D is TRBD1 or TRBD2 (5 bases each). The length of the CDR3 is 16 residues. Germline-derived CDR1 and CDR2 are SGHVS and FNYEAQ. Trimming cost V 1 base and J 3 bases, with 12 bases left between them. CDR3: CASSLGLLGDTGELFF. CDR3 DNA sequence: TGTGCCAGCAGCTTAGGTCTTCTGGGGGACACCGGGGAGCTGTTTTTT.

The rearrangement joins TRBV19 to TRBJ2-2, with 9 positions matching TRBD1. Looked up from germline, CDR1 is LNHDA and CDR2 is SQIVND (reference sequence). J was trimmed by 0 bases and V by 4 bases; bases with no gene match: 3. The CDR3 contains 16 residues. CDR3 in DNA: TGTGCCAGTAGTACCCGGGACAGGGCGAACACCGGGGAGCTGTTTTTT. Encoded protein: CASSTRDRANTGELFF.

Only one count was recorded for this clone. A much larger clone differs by one base, so this may be a read error. The gene calls are TRBV6-4 and TRBJ1-1, with D perhaps matching TRBD1 (6 bases). This CDR3 comprises 14 residues. Germline lookup yields CDR1 MRHNA and CDR2 SNTAGT. CDR3 bases: TGTGTCAGCAGCCCGACGACAGGTACTACTGAAGCTTTCTTT. This codes for CVSSPTTGTTEAFF.

V and J are TRBV5-1 and TRBJ2-7; possible D gene TRBD2, 7 bases. The germline V and J ends were trimmed by 3 bases and 6 bases, with 16 bases remaining between them. The length of the CDR3 is 14 residues. The germline gives CDR1 SGHRS, CDR2 YFSETQ. In DNA, the CDR3 is TGCGCCAGCAGCTCTGGGGGGGCCTTAGGCGAGCAGTACTTC. It specifies CASSSGGALGEQYF.

This chain links TRBV5-6 with TRBJ2-1; no clear D gene. Per the germline V gene, CDR1 is SGHDT and CDR2 is YYEEEE. V lost 4 bases, J lost 6 bases, and 11 bases lay in between. This CDR3 spans 13 amino acids. For the CDR3, the DNA is TGTGCCAGCAGCCCACGAACAAGCAATGAGCAGTTCTTC. This translates into CASSPRTSNEQFF.

Regarding this clone: Other DNA sequences in the sample encode the same CDR3. The chain combines TRBV5-1 with TRBJ1-4; TRBD1 aligns across 7 bases. Unmatched junction bases numbered 9, after V lost 3 bases and J lost 7 bases. The CDR3 runs 15 residues. Germline values: CDR1 SGHRS, CDR2 YFSETQ. The CDR3 protein is CASSSDRGHGEKLFF. The CDR3, as DNA: TGCGCCAGCAGCTCGGATAGGGGGCACGGTGAAAAACTGTTTTTT.

The J gene is TRBJ1-1, the V gene TRBV11-3; 7 nucleotides line up with TRBD1. V dropped 4 bases and J dropped 7; count of bases not matched to a gene: 9. Germline CDR1 SGHNT, CDR2 YENEEA. This CDR3 has 14 amino acids. The CDR3 loop reads CASSSRTGHNEAFF. The CDR3 DNA is TGTGCCAGCAGCTCCCGGACAGGCCACAATGAAGCTTTCTTT.

The chain couples TRBV3-1 (or the pseudogene TRBV3-2) to TRBJ1-6, with a weak D call TRBD1 (5 bases). The germline V gene has CDR1 LGHDT and CDR2 YNNKEL (reference sequence). V was trimmed by 3 bases and J by 7 bases, leaving 16 bases between them. This CDR3 spans 16 amino acids. Written as DNA, the CDR3 is TGTGCCAGCAGCCAGGGAGGGAACAGGAAGAATTCACCCCTCCACTTT. Protein product: CASSQGGNRKNSPLHF.

The table lists this clone with a count of one. V and J are TRBV24-1 and TRBJ2-2; D is ambiguous. This CDR3 has 13 amino acids. The V gene's germline CDR1 is KGHDR and CDR2 SFDVKD. Trimming took off 1 base at V and 7 bases at J, with 6 bases between the two ends. In nucleotides, the CDR3 is TGTGCCACCAGTGATTTTGGCGGCGGGGAGCTGTTTTTT. Protein sequence: CATSDFGGGELFF.

The chain joins TRBV6-5 to TRBJ2-5, with D possibly being TRBD1 or TRBD2 (5 bases each). The V gene's germline CDR1 is MNHEY and CDR2 SVGAGI. The V end was cut by 5 bases, the J end by 7 bases, with 20 bases between. CDR3 length: 15 amino acids. CDR3 region: CASSPGTAQLGTQYF. The CDR3 coding sequence is TGTGCCAGCAGTCCCGGGACGGCCCAACTGGGGACCCAGTACTTC.

J is TRBJ1-1 and V is TRBV19; D perhaps matches TRBD1 (6 bases). The germline V gene has CDR1 LNHDA and CDR2 SQIVND (reference sequence). Trimming stripped 8 bases from V and 4 bases from J, with 20 bases between. The CDR3 has 15 amino acids. The CDR3 protein is CASLSMGQWITEAFF. The DNA of the CDR3 is TGTGCCAGTCTATCTATGGGACAATGGATCACTGAAGCTTTCTTT.

This chain connects TRBV3-1 (or the pseudogene TRBV3-2) to TRBJ1-1; no clear D gene. The V gene's germline CDR1 is LGHDT and CDR2 YNNKEL (reference sequence). The CDR3 length is 13 residues. V lost 3 bases and J 4 bases, leaving 9 bases between the germline ends. CDR3 loop: CASSQGYGTEAFF. CDR3 nucleotide sequence: TGTGCCAGCAGCCAGGGGTACGGCACTGAAGCTTTCTTT.

This clone was observed a handful of times. The V gene is TRBV18, the J gene TRBJ2-3, with D unresolved. The CDR3 has 13 residues. Trimming removed 3 bases from V and 5 bases from J, with 9 bases in between. From germline, CDR1 is KGHSH and CDR2 LQKENI. CDR3 sequence (DNA): TGTGCCAGCTCACCCAATCCGGGAGATACGCAGTATTTT. It codes for CASSPNPGDTQYF. Based on the CDR3 plus reference TRBV18 and TRBJ2-3, the full variable domain is NAGVMQNPRHLVRRRGQEARLRCSPMKGHSHVYWYRQLPEEGLKFMVYLQKENIIDESGMPKERFSAEFPKEGPSILRIQQVVRGDSAAYFCASSPNPGDTQYFGPGTRLTVL.

This clone showed up just once. The genes are TRBV6-2 or TRBV6-3 and TRBJ1-5; no reliable D call. Germline CDR1 MNHEY, CDR2 SVGEGT. The CDR3 sequence is 16 residues long. The germline V and J ends were trimmed by 0 bases and 5 bases, with 14 bases remaining between them. The CDR3 DNA sequence: TGTGCCAGCAGTTACTCCGTAGGACGGAAAGATCAGCCCCAGCATTTT. This translates into CASSYSVGRKDQPQHF.

Regarding this clone: The sample carries other DNA sequences with the same CDR3. The rearrangement links TRBV30 to TRBJ1-5; possibly TRBD1 for D (6 bases). This CDR3 contains 15 residues. CDR1 GTSNPN and CDR2 SVGIG come from the germline V gene (reference sequence). V dropped 0 bases and J dropped 4 bases, with 13 bases sitting between them. The CDR3 reads CAWSVGGGRNQPQHF. The CDR3 DNA reads TGTGCCTGGAGTGTAGGGGGAGGCCGGAATCAGCCCCAGCATTTT. The whole variable domain, remainder taken from reference TRBV30 and TRBJ1-5, is SQTIHQWPATLVQPVGSPLSLECTVEGTSNPNLYWYRQAAGRGLQLLFYSVGIGQISSEVPQNLSASRPQDRQFILSSKKLLLSDSGFYLCAWSVGGGRNQPQHFGDGTRLSIL.

The V and J genes are TRBV7-2 and TRBJ2-7; 7 bases fit TRBD1. The junction had 6 bases not matched to a gene; V was cut back by 5 bases and J by 2 bases. Germline values: CDR1 SGHTA, CDR2 FQGNSA. The CDR3 loop spans 14 amino acids. CDR3 in amino acids: CASSPRTGTYEQYF. In DNA, the CDR3 is TGTGCCAGCAGCCCCCGGACAGGAACCTACGAGCAGTACTTC. Full variable domain (remainder filled in from reference TRBV7-2 and TRBJ2-7): GAGVSQSPSNKVTEKGKDVELRCDPISGHTALYWYRQSLGQGLEFLIYFQGNSAPDKSGLPSDRFSAERTGGSVSTLTIQRTQQEDSAVYLCASSPRTGTYEQYFGPGTRLTVT.

The chain joins TRBV7-9 to TRBJ2-1; no reliable D call. V lost 0 bases and J 5 bases, leaving 17 bases between the germline ends. Germline V CDR1 and CDR2: SEHNR, FQNEAQ (reference sequence). CDR3 length equals 17 residues. The CDR3 region is CASSLASGFIRDNEQFF. CDR3 nucleotide sequence: TGTGCCAGCAGCTTAGCATCCGGCTTCATTAGGGACAATGAGCAGTTCTTC.

This clone has more than one count but fewer than ten. The chain carries TRBV5-1 and TRBJ2-5; TRBD2 matches 9 bases. This CDR3 has 15 residues. Germline V gives CDR1 SGHRS, CDR2 YFSETQ. The ends lost 1 base at V and 1 base at J; junction bases unmatched: 2. The CDR3 reads CASSLSSGGQETQYF. In nucleotides, the CDR3 is TGCGCCAGCAGCTTGAGTAGCGGGGGCCAAGAGACCCAGTACTTC.

A single count supports this clone. The chain recombines TRBV6-2 or TRBV6-3 with TRBJ2-7, with 12 bases identical to TRBD2. The CDR3 contains 17 residues. Germline lookup yields CDR1 MNHEY and CDR2 SVGEGT. J lost 0 bases, V lost 2 bases, and 5 bases had no gene match. CDR3 coding DNA: TGTGCCAGCAGTTACCGACTAGCGGGAGATCCCTCCTACGAGCAGTACGTC. Amino acids: CASSYRLAGDPSYEQYV.

The chain combines TRBV9 with TRBJ2-7, with D hard to call. The CDR3 runs to 14 residues. Trimming stripped 4 bases from V and 4 bases from J, with 15 bases between. Germline assignment: CDR1 SGDLS and CDR2 YYNGEE. This CDR3 reads CASSRSWALYEQYF. The CDR3 DNA reads as TGTGCCAGCAGCCGATCTTGGGCCCTATACGAGCAGTACTTC.